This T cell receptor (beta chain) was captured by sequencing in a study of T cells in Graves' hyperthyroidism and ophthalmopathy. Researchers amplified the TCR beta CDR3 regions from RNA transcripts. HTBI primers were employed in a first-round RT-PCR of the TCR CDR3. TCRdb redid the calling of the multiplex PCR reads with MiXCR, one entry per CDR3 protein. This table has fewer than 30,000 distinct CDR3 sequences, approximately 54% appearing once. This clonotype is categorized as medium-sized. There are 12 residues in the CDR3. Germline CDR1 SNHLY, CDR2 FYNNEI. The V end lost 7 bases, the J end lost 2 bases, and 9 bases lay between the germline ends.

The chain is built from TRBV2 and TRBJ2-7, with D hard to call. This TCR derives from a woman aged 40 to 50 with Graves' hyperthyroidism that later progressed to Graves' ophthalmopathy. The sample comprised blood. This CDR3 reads CASTLQTYEQYF. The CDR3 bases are TGTGCCAGCACTCTCCAGACCTACGAGCAGTACTTC.